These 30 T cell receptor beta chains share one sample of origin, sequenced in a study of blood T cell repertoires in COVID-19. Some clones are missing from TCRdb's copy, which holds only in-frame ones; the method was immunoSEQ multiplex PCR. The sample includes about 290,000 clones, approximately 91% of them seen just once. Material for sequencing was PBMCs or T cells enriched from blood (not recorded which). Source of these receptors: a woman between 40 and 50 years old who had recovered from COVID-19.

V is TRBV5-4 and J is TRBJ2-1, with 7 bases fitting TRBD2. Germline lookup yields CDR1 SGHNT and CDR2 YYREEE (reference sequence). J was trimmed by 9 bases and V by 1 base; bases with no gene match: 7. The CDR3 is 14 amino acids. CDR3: CASSLITSESEQFF. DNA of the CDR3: TGTGCCAGCAGCTTGATAACTAGCGAGAGTGAGCAGTTCTTC. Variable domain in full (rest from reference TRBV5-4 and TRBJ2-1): ETGVTQSPTHLIKTRGQQVTLRCSSQSGHNTVSWYQQALGQGPQFIFQYYREEENGRGNFPPRFSGLQFPNYSSELNVNALELDDSALYLCASSLITSESEQFFGPGTRLTVL.

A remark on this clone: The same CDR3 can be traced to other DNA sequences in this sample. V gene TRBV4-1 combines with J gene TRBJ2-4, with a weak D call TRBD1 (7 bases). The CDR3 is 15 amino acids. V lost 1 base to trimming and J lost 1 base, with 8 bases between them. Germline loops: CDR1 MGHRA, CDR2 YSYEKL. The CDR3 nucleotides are TGCGCCAGCAGCCAAGCAGGGGGGGCCAAAAACATTCAGTACTTC. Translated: CASSQAGGAKNIQYF.

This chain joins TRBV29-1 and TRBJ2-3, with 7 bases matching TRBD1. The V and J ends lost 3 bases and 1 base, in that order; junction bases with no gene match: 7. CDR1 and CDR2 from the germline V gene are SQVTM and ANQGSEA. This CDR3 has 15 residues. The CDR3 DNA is TGCAGCGTTGATGCTACAGGGGACCGCACAGATACGCAGTATTTT. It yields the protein CSVDATGDRTDTQYF.

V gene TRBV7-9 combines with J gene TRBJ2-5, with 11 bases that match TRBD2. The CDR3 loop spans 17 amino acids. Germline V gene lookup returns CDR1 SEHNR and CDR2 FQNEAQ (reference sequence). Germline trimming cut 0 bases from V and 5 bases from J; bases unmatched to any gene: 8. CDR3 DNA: TGTGCCAGCAGCTTAGCGCTTACTAGCGGGGGCCCTGAGACCCAGTACTTC. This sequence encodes CASSLALTSGGPETQYF.

The CDR3: CASQEGAGEQYF. In DNA, the CDR3 is TGTGCCAGCCAGGAGGGGGCCGGCGAGCAGTACTTC. This chain links TRBV2 with TRBJ2-7, with D maybe TRBD1 (7 bases). The length of the CDR3 is 12 residues. Germline CDR1 and CDR2: SNHLY and FYNNEI. V gave up 8 bases and J gave up 6 bases, with 14 bases separating them. Looking up the rest from reference TRBV2 and TRBJ2-7 gives the full variable domain: EPEVTQTPSHQVTQMGQEVILRCVPISNHLYFYWYRQILGQKVEFLVSFYNNEISEKSEIFDDQFSVERPDGSNFTLKIRSTKLEDSAMYFCASQEGAGEQYFGPGTRLTVT.

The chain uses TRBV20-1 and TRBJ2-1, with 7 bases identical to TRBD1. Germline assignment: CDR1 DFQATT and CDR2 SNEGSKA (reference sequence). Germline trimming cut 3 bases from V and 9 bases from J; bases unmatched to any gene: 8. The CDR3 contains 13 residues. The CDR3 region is CSASLGPGGEQFF. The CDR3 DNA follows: TGCAGTGCTAGTCTGGGGCCAGGGGGTGAGCAGTTCTTC.

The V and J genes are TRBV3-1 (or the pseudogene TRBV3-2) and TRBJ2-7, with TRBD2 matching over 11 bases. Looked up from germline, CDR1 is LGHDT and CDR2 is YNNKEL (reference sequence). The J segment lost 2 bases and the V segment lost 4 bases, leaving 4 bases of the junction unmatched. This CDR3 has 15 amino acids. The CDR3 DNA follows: TGTGCCAGCAGCCTGAGACTAGCGGGGCCCTACGAGCAGTACTTC. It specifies CASSLRLAGPYEQYF.

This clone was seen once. This CDR3 is CASREGRGRDEQYF. DNA of the CDR3: TGTGCCAGCAGGGAGGGACGGGGTAGGGACGAGCAGTACTTC. The chain links TRBV7-2 to TRBJ2-7, with TRBD2 as a possible D gene (6 bases). The CDR3 loop spans 14 amino acids. Germline V lookup: CDR1 SGHTA, CDR2 FQGNSA. The V and J ends lost 6 bases and 5 bases respectively, with 17 bases between them. Full variable domain (missing parts from reference TRBV7-2 and TRBJ2-7): GAGVSQSPSNKVTEKGKDVELRCDPISGHTALYWYRQSLGQGLEFLIYFQGNSAPDKSGLPSDRFSAERTGGSVSTLTIQRTQQEDSAVYLCASREGRGRDEQYFGPGTRLTVT.

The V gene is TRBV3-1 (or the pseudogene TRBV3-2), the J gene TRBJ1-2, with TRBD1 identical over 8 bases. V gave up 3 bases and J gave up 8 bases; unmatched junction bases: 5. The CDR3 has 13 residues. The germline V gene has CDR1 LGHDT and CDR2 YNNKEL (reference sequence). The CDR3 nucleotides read TGTGCCAGCAGCCAGACAGGGGCGAAGGGCTACACCTTC. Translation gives CASSQTGAKGYTF.

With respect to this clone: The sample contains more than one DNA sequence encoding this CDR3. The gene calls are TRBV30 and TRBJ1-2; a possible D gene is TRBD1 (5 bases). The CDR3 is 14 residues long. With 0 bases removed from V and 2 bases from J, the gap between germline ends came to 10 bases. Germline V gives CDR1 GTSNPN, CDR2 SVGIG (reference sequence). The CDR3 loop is CAWSVGQGNYGYTF. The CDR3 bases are TGTGCCTGGAGTGTAGGGCAGGGAAACTATGGCTACACCTTC.

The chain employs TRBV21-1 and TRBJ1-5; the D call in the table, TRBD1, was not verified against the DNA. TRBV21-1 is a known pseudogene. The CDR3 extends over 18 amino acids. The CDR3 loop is CASSNKCWQGEEDQPQHF. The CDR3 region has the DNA TGTGCCAGCAGCAACAAATGTTGGCAGGGGGAAGAGGATCAGCCCCAGCATTTT.

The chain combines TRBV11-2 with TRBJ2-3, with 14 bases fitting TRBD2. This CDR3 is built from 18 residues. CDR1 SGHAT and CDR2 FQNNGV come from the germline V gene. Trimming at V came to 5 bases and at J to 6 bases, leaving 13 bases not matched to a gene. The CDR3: CASSGIGTSGSVEDTQYF. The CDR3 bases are TGTGCCAGCAGCGGAATTGGGACTAGCGGGAGCGTTGAGGATACGCAGTATTTT.

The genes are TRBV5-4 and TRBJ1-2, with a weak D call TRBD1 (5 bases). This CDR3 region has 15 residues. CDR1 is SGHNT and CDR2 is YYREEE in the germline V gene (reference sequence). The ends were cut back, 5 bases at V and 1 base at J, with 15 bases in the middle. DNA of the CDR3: TGTGCCAGCAGTTTCGCCATAGGGGTTAACTATGGCTACACCTTC. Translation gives CASSFAIGVNYGYTF.

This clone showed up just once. This CDR3 reads CASSQWGRGRTEAFF. The DNA for the CDR3 is TGTGCCAGCAGCCAGTGGGGTAGGGGGCGGACTGAAGCTTTCTTT. The chain is built from TRBV14 and TRBJ1-1; 7 bases match TRBD1. This CDR3 is 15 amino acids long. Germline CDR1 is SGHDN and CDR2 is FVKESK. V shed 3 bases and J 5 bases; nucleotides not matched to a gene: 9.

The CDR3 loop reads CASSSEIDYSSYNEQFF. The CDR3 DNA reads TGTGCCAGCAGCTCCGAGATAGACTATTCCTCCTACAATGAGCAGTTCTTC. The chain carries TRBV11-2 and TRBJ2-1; D might be TRBD2 (5 bases). This CDR3 comprises 17 residues. CDR1 is SGHAT and CDR2 is FQNNGV in the germline V gene. V lost 4 bases and J lost 0, with 16 bases in between.

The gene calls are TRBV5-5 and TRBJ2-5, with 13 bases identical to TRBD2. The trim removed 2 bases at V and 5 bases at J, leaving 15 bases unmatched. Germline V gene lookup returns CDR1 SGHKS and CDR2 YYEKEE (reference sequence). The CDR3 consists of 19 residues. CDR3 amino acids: CASSLGLAGAPGFGETQYF. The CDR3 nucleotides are TGTGCCAGCAGCTTAGGACTAGCGGGGGCACCGGGATTCGGGGAGACCCAGTACTTC.

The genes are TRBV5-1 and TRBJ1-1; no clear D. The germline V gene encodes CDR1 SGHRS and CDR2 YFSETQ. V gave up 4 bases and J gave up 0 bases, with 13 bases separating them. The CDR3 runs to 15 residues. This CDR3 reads CASSRLYMVNTEAFF. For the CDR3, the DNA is TGCGCCAGCAGCCGATTGTACATGGTGAACACTGAAGCTTTCTTT. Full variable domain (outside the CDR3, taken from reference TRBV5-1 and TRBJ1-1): KAGVTQTPRYLIKTRGQQVTLSCSPISGHRSVSWYQQTPGQGLQFLFEYFSETQRNKGNFPGRFSGRQFSNSRSEMNVSTLELGDSALYLCASSRLYMVNTEAFFGQGTRLTVV.

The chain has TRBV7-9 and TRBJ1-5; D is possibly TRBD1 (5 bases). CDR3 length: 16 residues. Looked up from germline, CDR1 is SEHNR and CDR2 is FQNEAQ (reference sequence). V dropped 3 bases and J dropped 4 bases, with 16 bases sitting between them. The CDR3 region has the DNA TGTGCCAGCAGCTTGGGGATTGGAGACAGAAATCAGCCCCAGCATTTT. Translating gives CASSLGIGDRNQPQHF. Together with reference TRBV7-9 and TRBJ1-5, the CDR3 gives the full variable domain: DTGVSQNPRHKITKRGQNVTFRCDPISEHNRLYWYRQTLGQGPEFLTYFQNEAQLEKSRLLSDRFSAERPKGSFSTLEIQRTEQGDSAMYLCASSLGIGDRNQPQHFGDGTRLSIL.

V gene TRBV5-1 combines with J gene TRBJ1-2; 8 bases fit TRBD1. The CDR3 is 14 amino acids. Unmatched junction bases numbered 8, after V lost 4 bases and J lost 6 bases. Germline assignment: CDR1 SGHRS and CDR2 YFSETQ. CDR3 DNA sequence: TGCGCCAGCAGCGGAGCAGGGGGCGCGGATGGCTACACCTTC. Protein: CASSGAGGADGYTF.

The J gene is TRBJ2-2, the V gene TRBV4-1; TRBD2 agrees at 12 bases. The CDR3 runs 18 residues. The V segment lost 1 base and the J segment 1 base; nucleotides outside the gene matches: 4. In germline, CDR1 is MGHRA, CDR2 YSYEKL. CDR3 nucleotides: TGCGCCAGCAGCCAAGGACTAGCGGGGGTCCTGAACACCGGGGAGCTGTTTTTT. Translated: CASSQGLAGVLNTGELFF.

This CDR3 is CASSKTGAVNEQYF. The CDR3 DNA is TGTGCCAGCTCGAAAACTGGGGCCGTTAACGAGCAGTACTTC. The rearrangement links TRBV18 to TRBJ2-7; weak D call: TRBD1 (5 bases). The V and J ends lost 6 bases and 5 bases respectively, with 17 bases between them. CDR3 length equals 14 residues. CDR1 is KGHSH, CDR2 LQKENI, per germline.

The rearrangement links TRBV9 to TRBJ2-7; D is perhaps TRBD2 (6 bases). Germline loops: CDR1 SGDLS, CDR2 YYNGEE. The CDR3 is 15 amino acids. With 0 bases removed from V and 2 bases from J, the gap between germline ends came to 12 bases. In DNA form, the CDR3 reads TGTGCCAGCAGCGTAGAGGGGCGGGACCCCTACGAGCAGTACTTC. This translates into CASSVEGRDPYEQYF.

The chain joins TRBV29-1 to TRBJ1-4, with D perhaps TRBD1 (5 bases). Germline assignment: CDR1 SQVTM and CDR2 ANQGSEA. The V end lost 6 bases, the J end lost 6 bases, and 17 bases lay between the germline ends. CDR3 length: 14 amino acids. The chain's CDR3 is CSVLLQEQDEKLFF. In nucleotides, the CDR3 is TGCAGCGTCCTCCTCCAGGAACAGGATGAAAAACTGTTTTTT.

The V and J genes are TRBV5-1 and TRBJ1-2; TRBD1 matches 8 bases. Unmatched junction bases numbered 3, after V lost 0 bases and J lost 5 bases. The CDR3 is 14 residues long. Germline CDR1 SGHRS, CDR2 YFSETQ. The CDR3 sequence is CASSLGDRLYGYTF. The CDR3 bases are TGCGCCAGCAGCTTGGGGGACAGGTTATATGGCTACACCTTC.

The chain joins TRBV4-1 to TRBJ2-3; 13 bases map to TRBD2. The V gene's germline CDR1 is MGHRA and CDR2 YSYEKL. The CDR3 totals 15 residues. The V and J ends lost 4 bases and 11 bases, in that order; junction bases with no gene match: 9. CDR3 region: CASSPAGTSGKMQYF. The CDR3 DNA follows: TGCGCCAGCAGCCCCGCCGGGACTAGCGGGAAGATGCAGTATTTT.

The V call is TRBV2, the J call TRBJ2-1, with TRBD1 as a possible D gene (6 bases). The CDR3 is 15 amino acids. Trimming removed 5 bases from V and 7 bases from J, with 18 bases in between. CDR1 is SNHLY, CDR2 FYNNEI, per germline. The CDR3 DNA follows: TGTGCCAGCAGTTTGAGGCAGGGGAATTGGAATGAGCAGTTCTTC. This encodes CASSLRQGNWNEQFF.

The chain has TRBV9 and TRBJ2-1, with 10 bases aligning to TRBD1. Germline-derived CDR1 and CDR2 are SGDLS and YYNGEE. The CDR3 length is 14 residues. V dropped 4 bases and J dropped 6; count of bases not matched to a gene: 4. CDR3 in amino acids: CASSNGTGANEQFF. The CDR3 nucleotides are TGTGCCAGCAGCAACGGGACAGGGGCCAATGAGCAGTTCTTC.

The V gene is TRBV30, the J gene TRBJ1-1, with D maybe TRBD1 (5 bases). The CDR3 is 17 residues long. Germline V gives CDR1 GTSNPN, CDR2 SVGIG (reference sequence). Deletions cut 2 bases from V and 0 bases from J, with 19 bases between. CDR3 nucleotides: TGTGCCTGGAGTAAGGTAGGGGTTGAACGGATGAACACTGAAGCTTTCTTT. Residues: CAWSKVGVERMNTEAFF.

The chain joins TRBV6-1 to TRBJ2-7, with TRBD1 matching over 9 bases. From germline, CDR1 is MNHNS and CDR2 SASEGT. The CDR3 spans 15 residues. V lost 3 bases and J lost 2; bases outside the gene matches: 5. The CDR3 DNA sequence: TGTGCCAGCAGTGACGGGACAGGGACCCCCTACGAGCAGTACTTC. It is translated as CASSDGTGTPYEQYF.

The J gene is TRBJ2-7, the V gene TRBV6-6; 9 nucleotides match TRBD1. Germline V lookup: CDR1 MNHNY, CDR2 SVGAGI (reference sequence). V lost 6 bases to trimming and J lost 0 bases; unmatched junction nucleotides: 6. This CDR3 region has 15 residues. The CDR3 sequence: CASRGGQGDSYEQYF. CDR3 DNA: TGTGCCAGCAGGGGGGGACAGGGCGACTCCTACGAGCAGTACTTC.